The clone carrying this T cell receptor (beta chain) has only one observation. The sample comes from a study of blood T cell repertoires in COVID-19. Sequencing was performed with immunoSEQ multiplex PCR; in TCRdb, only in-frame clones are kept and a portion is missing. The table has 100,000 to 150,000 clones, about 74% seen once. What was sequenced was peripheral blood. The receptor's source is a man aged 55 to 70 with acute or convalescent COVID-19.

The CDR3 region has the DNA TGCGCCAGTACGACCATCCTGGCACTATACGAGCAGTACTTC. Translated, it gives CASTTILALYEQYF. The V gene is TRBV5-1, the J gene TRBJ2-7, with D uncertain. CDR1 and CDR2 from the germline V gene are SGHRS and YFSETQ. This CDR3 has 14 residues. Trimming stripped 8 bases from V and 4 bases from J, with 19 bases between.